Presented here are 20 T cell receptor beta chains from one specimen sequenced in a study of neurological immune-mediated disorders. Each CDR3 protein gets one entry after TCRdb re-called the 5' RACE reads with MiXCR. The table lists over 60,000 distinct CDR3 sequences, around 4.8% of them singletons. The sequenced material came from PBMCs. The receptors derive from a woman between 45 and 65 years old with multiple sclerosis.

Many counts were recorded for this clonotype. CDR3 nucleotide sequence: TGTGCCAGCAGCGCGTACGGAGATACGCAGTATTTT. Its translation: CASSAYGDTQYF. The chain couples TRBV9 to TRBJ2-3; D not resolved. Trimming removed 3 bases at V and 5 bases at J, with 7 bases between. The CDR3 is 12 residues long. CDR1 is SGDLS, CDR2 YYNGEE, per germline.

In its sample, this clonotype was seen many times. The rearrangement joins TRBV20-1 to TRBJ1-4; no clear D. V lost 0 bases to trimming and J lost 7 bases, with 12 bases between them. Germline values: CDR1 DFQATT, CDR2 SNEGSKA (reference sequence). The length of the CDR3 is 14 residues. In DNA form, the CDR3 reads TGCAGTGCTAGAGAAAGGCTGGGAGGTGAAAAACTGTTTTTT. Its protein is CSARERLGGEKLFF.

This clonotype was counted a few times. The chain employs TRBV12-3 or TRBV12-4 and TRBJ1-5, with 7 bases fitting TRBD1. Trimming at V came to 8 bases and at J to 11 bases, leaving 15 bases not matched to a gene. CDR3 length: 14 residues. The CDR3 here is CASQVGKGALAQHF. CDR3 DNA sequence: TGTGCCAGCCAGGTGGGTAAGGGGGCTTTGGCCCAGCATTTT.

This clonotype showed up many times. The chain employs TRBV20-1 and TRBJ1-3; D is undetermined. The CDR3 is 13 amino acids. V lost 1 base to trimming and J lost 0 bases, with 4 bases between them. CDR1 and CDR2 from the germline V gene are DFQATT and SNEGSKA (reference sequence). This CDR3 reads CSARGFSGNTIYF. DNA of the CDR3: TGCAGTGCTAGAGGCTTCTCTGGAAACACCATATATTTT.

This clonotype was seen a few times. A junction end diverges from the germline sequence, so it may reflect a read error. The rearrangement links TRBV12-3 or TRBV12-4 to TRBJ2-4; the D is unclear. The CDR3 length is 14 residues. This chain's CDR3 is CASTKIEAKKIQYF. The CDR3 DNA reads TGTGCCAGCACTAAGATCGAAGCCAAAAAAATTCAGTACTTC.

This clonotype was seen ten or more times. The chain recombines TRBV5-1 with TRBJ2-1; weak D call: TRBD2 (6 bases). V was trimmed by 2 bases and J by 6 bases, leaving 15 bases between them. Germline V gene sequence: CDR1 SGHRS, CDR2 YFSETQ. There are 15 residues in the CDR3. DNA for the CDR3: TGCGCCAGCAGCTTAGATATGGGGGGAACCAATGAGCAGTTCTTC. Its protein product is CASSLDMGGTNEQFF.

With regard to this clonotype: A read error may account for a junction end that differs from germline. The chain links TRBV20-1 to TRBJ1-6, with 9 bases identical to TRBD1. CDR1 and CDR2 from the germline V gene are DFQATT and SNEGSKA (reference sequence). The CDR3 length is 13 residues. CDR3 sequence reads: CRGAGQGNSPLNF. In DNA form, the CDR3 reads TGCAGAGGCGCGGGACAGGGAAATTCACCCCTCAACTTT.

This clonotype was counted between two and nine times. This sequence joins TRBV3-1 and TRBJ2-3; no clear D gene. The CDR3 extends over 16 amino acids. From germline, CDR1 is LGHDT and CDR2 YNNKEL (reference sequence). Trimming removed 0 bases at V and 1 base at J, with 11 bases between. This CDR3 is CASSQEKNRGTDTQYF. The CDR3 nucleotides read TGTGCCAGCAGCCAAGAAAAGAATAGAGGCACAGATACGCAGTATTTT.

The rearrangement uses TRBV27 and TRBJ2-3, with 8 bases fitting TRBD1. Germline lookup yields CDR1 MNHEY and CDR2 SMNVEV (reference sequence). Trimming removed 2 bases from V and 5 bases from J; junction bases left unmatched: 12. The CDR3 has 17 residues. In nucleotides, the CDR3 is TGTGCCAGCAGTTTAGGTCAGGGGGCGAACGAGAAAGATACGCAGTATTTT. Amino acid sequence: CASSLGQGANEKDTQYF.

This clonotype was picked up many times. This sequence joins TRBV5-5 and TRBJ1-5, with no clear D. V dropped 4 bases and J dropped 5 bases, with 19 bases sitting between them. Germline CDR1 reads SGHKS; CDR2 reads YYEKEE (reference sequence). The CDR3 is 16 residues long. The CDR3 region is CASSPHFTQAYQPQHF. CDR3 bases: TGTGCCAGCAGCCCGCATTTTACGCAGGCCTATCAGCCCCAGCATTTT.

In this sample, this clonotype turned up many times. The genes are TRBV7-8 and TRBJ1-4; D ambiguous. This CDR3 is 14 amino acids long. V was clipped by 1 base and J by 8 bases, with 11 bases between them. Germline loops: CDR1 SGHVS, CDR2 FQNEAQ. As DNA, the CDR3 is TGTGCCAGCAGCTTAGGGTCTGGTTTCGAAAAACTGTTTTTT. The encoded protein is CASSLGSGFEKLFF.

This clonotype showed up many times. The chain employs TRBV5-5 and TRBJ2-5; no reliable D call. Trimming stripped 3 bases from V and 0 bases from J, with 6 bases between. Germline CDR1 SGHKS, CDR2 YYEKEE (reference sequence). This CDR3 is 13 amino acids long. The CDR3 loop reads CASSWTDQETQYF. CDR3 bases: TGTGCCAGCAGCTGGACGGACCAAGAGACCCAGTACTTC.

This clonotype was seen repeatedly, ten times or more. V usage is TRBV5-1 and J usage is TRBJ2-3; 8 bases agree with TRBD2. CDR1 is SGHRS, CDR2 YFSETQ, per germline. The CDR3 contains 15 residues. Trimming at V came to 4 bases and at J to 3 bases, leaving 7 bases not matched to a gene. The CDR3 is CASSRPGGATDTQYF. The CDR3 DNA sequence: TGCGCCAGCAGCCGTCCCGGGGGGGCTACAGATACGCAGTATTTT.

This clonotype was found many times. The rearrangement uses TRBV20-1 and TRBJ1-1; D ambiguous. The V and J ends lost 1 base and 5 bases respectively, with 11 bases between them. The length of the CDR3 is 13 residues. Germline lookup yields CDR1 DFQATT and CDR2 SNEGSKA (reference sequence). CDR3 nucleotides: TGCAGTGCTAGAGTCGGAGGGAGGACTGAAGCTTTCTTT. This gives the protein CSARVGGRTEAFF.

This clonotype is medium-sized in the sample. The chain joins TRBV5-1 to TRBJ2-5, with unresolved D. The CDR3 is 15 residues long. V lost 4 bases, J lost 1 base, and 14 bases lay in between. Germline CDR1 reads SGHRS; CDR2 reads YFSETQ. The CDR3: CASSVSDGTQETQYF. The CDR3, as DNA: TGCGCCAGCAGCGTATCAGACGGAACCCAAGAGACCCAGTACTTC.

This chain connects TRBV5-1 to TRBJ2-1; 10 positions match TRBD1. Looked up from germline, CDR1 is SGHRS and CDR2 is YFSETQ. Trimming took 2 bases from V and 9 from J; bases not matched to a gene: 8. CDR3 size: 15 residues. CDR3 in amino acids: CASSFPGQGEGEQFF. CDR3 DNA: TGCGCCAGCAGCTTTCCCGGACAGGGGGAGGGTGAGCAGTTCTTC. Based on the CDR3 plus reference TRBV5-1 and TRBJ2-1, the full variable domain is KAGVTQTPRYLIKTRGQQVTLSCSPISGHRSVSWYQQTPGQGLQFLFEYFSETQRNKGNFPGRFSGRQFSNSRSEMNVSTLELGDSALYLCASSFPGQGEGEQFFGPGTRLTVL.

Notes on this clonotype: Just one base apart from a much larger clone, this may be a read error. The V gene is TRBV3-1, the J gene TRBJ2-5; TRBD1 aligns across 11 bases. The CDR3 is 15 residues long. Looked up from germline, CDR1 is LGHDT and CDR2 is YNNKEL (reference sequence). The chain's CDR3 is CASSQKGTGGETQCF. In DNA form, the CDR3 reads TGTGCCAGCAGCCAAAAGGGGACAGGGGGGGAGACCCAGTGCTTC.

This clonotype was recorded many times. The chain has TRBV7-2 and TRBJ2-5; the match to TRBD2 covers 7 bases. Germline trimming cut 5 bases from V and 5 bases from J; bases unmatched to any gene: 8. There are 14 residues in the CDR3. Germline V gene data show CDR1 as SGHTA and CDR2 as FQGNSA. This chain's CDR3 is CASSPPTSLETQYF. In nucleotides, the CDR3 is TGTGCCAGCAGCCCCCCGACTAGCTTGGAGACCCAGTACTTC.

The table lists this clonotype with many counts. This chain joins TRBV20-1 and TRBJ1-1, with D tentatively TRBD1 (5 bases). There are 12 residues in the CDR3. The V end lost 6 bases, the J end lost 5 bases, and 13 bases lay between the germline ends. Germline V lookup: CDR1 DFQATT, CDR2 SNEGSKA (reference sequence). CDR3 region: CSAGTLLTEAFF. CDR3 DNA sequence: TGCAGTGCCGGGACTTTACTAACTGAAGCTTTCTTT.

This clonotype was detected only a few times. A junction end diverges from the germline sequence, so it may reflect a read error. This chain links TRBV5-1 with TRBJ1-5; weak D call: TRBD1 (6 bases). Germline loops: CDR1 SGHRS, CDR2 YFSETQ. The CDR3 length is 14 residues. The chain's CDR3 is CASSLGGQDQPQNF. CDR3 DNA: TGCGCCAGCAGCTTGGGGGGGCAGGATCAGCCCCAGAATTTT.